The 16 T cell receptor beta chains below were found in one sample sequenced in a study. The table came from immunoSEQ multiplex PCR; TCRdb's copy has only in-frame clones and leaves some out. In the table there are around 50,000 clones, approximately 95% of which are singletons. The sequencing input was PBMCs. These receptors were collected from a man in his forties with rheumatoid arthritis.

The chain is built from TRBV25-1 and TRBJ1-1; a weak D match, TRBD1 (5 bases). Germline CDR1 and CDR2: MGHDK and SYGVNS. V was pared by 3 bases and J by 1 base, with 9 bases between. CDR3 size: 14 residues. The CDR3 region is CASSDGQANTEAFF. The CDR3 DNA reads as TGTGCCAGCAGTGACGGACAAGCGAACACTGAAGCTTTCTTT.

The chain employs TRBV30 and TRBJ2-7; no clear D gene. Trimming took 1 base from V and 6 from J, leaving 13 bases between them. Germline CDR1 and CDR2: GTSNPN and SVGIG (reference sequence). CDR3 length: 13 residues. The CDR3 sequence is CAWSGFGAREQYF. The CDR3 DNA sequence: TGTGCCTGGAGTGGCTTCGGCGCCCGCGAGCAGTACTTC.

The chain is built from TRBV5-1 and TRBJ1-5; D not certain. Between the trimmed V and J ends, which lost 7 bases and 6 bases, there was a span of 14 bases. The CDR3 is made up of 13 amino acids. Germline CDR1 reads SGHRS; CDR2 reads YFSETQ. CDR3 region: CASSWEGGQPQHF. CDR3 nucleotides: TGCGCCAGCTCCTGGGAGGGAGGTCAGCCCCAGCATTTT.

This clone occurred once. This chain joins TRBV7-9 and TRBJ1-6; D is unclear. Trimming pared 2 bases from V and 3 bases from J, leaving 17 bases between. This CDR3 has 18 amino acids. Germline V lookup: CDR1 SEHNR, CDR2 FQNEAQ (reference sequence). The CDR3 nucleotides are TGTGCCAGCAGCTTATTACAGTCCCCGCCTCTCTATAATTCACCCCTCCACTTT. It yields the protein CASSLLQSPPLYNSPLHF.

CDR3 in amino acids: CASSLGDRNTGELFF. The CDR3 region has the DNA TGCGCCAGCAGCTTGGGGGACAGAAACACCGGGGAGCTGTTTTTT. V gene TRBV5-1 combines with J gene TRBJ2-2; 7 nucleotides align to TRBD1. Per germline, CDR1 SGHRS and CDR2 YFSETQ. CDR3 length equals 15 residues. V was pared by 0 bases and J by 2 bases, with 1 base of the junction left unmatched. Full variable domain (rest looked up from reference TRBV5-1 and TRBJ2-2): KAGVTQTPRYLIKTRGQQVTLSCSPISGHRSVSWYQQTPGQGLQFLFEYFSETQRNKGNFPGRFSGRQFSNSRSEMNVSTLELGDSALYLCASSLGDRNTGELFFGEGSRLTVL.

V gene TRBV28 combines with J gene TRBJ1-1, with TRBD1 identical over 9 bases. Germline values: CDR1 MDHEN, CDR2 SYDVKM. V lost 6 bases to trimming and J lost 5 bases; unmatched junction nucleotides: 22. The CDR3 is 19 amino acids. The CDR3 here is CASRLSSRPRTGVNTEAFF. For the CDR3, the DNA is TGTGCCAGCAGACTTTCCAGCCGACCCCGGACAGGGGTAAATACTGAAGCTTTCTTT.

Here the CDR3 DNA reads TGTGCCAGCAGCCAGGGGGGGGAACGCTACGAGCAGTACTTC. Amino acid sequence: CASSQGGERYEQYF. The chain employs TRBV9 and TRBJ2-7; D possibly uses TRBD1 or TRBD2 (7 bases each). Germline V gene data show CDR1 as SGDLS and CDR2 as YYNGEE. The CDR3 runs 14 residues. Between the trimmed V and J ends, which lost 4 bases and 3 bases, there was a span of 14 bases.

The CDR3 sequence: CASSQEGGTGGYTF. CDR3 coding DNA: TGTGCCAGCAGCCAAGAAGGAGGGACTGGAGGCTACACCTTC. The V and J genes are TRBV3-1 (or the pseudogene TRBV3-2) and TRBJ1-2; maybe TRBD1 (5 bases). The V gene lost 0 bases and the J gene lost 8 bases, with 13 bases spanning the gap. Germline CDR1 reads LGHDT; CDR2 reads YNNKEL (reference sequence). This CDR3 spans 14 amino acids.

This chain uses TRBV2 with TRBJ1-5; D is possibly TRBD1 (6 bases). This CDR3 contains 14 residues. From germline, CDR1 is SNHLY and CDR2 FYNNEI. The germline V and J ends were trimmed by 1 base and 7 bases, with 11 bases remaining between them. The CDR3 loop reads CASSEEQGRQPQHF. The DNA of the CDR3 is TGTGCCAGCAGTGAAGAGCAGGGGAGGCAGCCCCAGCATTTT.

CDR3 loop: CATSRDRRTIPGQGYTF. In nucleotides, the CDR3 is TGTGCCACCAGCAGAGATCGCCGGACGATCCCGGGACAGGGTTACACCTTC. The rearrangement joins TRBV15 to TRBJ1-2; 9 nucleotides line up with TRBD1. This CDR3 is 17 amino acids long. Germline trimming cut 0 bases from V and 11 bases from J; bases unmatched to any gene: 16. The germline CDR1 and CDR2 sequences are LNHNV and YYDKDF (reference sequence).

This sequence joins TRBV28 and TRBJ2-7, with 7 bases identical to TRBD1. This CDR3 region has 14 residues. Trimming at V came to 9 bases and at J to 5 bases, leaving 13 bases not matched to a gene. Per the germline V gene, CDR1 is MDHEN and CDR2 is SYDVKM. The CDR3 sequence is CASKGTAWVDEQYF. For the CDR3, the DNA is TGTGCCAGTAAGGGGACAGCGTGGGTGGACGAGCAGTACTTC. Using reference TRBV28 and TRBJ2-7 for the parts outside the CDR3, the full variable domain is DVKVTQSSRYLVKRTGEKVFLECVQDMDHENMFWYRQDPGLGLRLIYFSYDVKMKEKGDIPEGYSVSREKKERFSLILESASTNQTSMYLCASKGTAWVDEQYFGPGTRLTVT.

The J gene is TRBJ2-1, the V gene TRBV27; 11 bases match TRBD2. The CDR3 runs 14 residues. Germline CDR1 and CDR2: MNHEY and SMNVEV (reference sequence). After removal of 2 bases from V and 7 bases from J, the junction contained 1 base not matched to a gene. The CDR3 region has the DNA TGTGCCAGCAGTTTAGGGACTAGCGGAAATGAGCAGTTCTTC. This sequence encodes CASSLGTSGNEQFF.

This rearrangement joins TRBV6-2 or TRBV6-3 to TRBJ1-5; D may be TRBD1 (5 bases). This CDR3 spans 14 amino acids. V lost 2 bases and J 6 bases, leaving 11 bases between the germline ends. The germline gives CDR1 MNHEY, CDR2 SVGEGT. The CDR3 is CASSYDREIQPQHF. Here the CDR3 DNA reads TGTGCCAGCAGTTACGACAGAGAGATTCAGCCCCAGCATTTT.

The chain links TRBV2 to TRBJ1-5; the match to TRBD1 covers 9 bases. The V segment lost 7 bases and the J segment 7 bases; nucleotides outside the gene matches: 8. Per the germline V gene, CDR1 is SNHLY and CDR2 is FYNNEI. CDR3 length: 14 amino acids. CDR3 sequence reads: CASTGQGSLQPQHF. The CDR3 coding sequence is TGTGCCAGCACTGGACAGGGGAGTTTACAGCCCCAGCATTTT.

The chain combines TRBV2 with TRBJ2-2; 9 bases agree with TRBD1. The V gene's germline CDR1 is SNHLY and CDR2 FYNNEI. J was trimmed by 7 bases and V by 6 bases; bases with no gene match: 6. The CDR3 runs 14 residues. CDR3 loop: CASRRQGGNGELFF. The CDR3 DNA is TGTGCCAGCAGGAGACAGGGGGGAAACGGGGAGCTGTTTTTT.

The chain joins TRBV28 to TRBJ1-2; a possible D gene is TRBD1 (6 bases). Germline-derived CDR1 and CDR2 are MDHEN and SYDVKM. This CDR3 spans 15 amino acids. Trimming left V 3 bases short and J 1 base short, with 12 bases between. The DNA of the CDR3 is TGTGCCAGCAGTTTGGGGGGGGCGGTTAACTATGGCTACACCTTC. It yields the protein CASSLGGAVNYGYTF.